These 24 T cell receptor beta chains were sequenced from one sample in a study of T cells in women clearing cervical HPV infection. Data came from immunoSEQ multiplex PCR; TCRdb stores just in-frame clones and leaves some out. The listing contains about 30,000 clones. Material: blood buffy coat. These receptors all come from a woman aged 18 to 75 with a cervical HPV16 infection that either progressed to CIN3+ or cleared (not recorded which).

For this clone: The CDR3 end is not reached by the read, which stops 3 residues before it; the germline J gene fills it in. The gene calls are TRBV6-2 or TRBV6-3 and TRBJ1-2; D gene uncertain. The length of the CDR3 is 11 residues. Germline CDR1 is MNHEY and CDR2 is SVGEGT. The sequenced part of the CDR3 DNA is TGTGCCAGCAGTGACCTCGGGGGC. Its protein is CASSDLGG. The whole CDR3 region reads CASSDLGGYTF.

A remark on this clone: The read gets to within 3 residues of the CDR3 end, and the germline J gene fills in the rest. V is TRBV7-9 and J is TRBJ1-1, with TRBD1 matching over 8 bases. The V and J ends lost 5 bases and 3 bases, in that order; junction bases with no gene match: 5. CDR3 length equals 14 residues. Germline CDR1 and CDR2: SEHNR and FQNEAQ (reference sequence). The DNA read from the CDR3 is TGTGCCAGCAGCGCAAGGACAGGGTACACTGAA. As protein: CASSARTGYTE. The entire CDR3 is CASSARTGYTEAFF.

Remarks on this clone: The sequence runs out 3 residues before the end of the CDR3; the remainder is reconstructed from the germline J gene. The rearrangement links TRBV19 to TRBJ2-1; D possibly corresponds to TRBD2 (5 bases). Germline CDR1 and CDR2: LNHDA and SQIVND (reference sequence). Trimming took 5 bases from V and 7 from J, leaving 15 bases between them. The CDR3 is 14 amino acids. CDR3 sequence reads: CASSRTLGPNEQFF. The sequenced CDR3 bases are TGTGCCAGTAGTCGTACACTAGGCCCGAATGAG.

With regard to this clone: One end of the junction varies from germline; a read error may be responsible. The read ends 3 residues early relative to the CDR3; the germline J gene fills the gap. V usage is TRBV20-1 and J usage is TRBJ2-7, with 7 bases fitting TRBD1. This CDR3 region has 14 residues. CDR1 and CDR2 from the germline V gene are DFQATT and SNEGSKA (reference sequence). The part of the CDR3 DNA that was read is TGCAATGCTAGAGGGGACAGTTCTTTCTACGAG. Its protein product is CNARGDSSFYE. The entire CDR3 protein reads CNARGDSSFYEQYF.

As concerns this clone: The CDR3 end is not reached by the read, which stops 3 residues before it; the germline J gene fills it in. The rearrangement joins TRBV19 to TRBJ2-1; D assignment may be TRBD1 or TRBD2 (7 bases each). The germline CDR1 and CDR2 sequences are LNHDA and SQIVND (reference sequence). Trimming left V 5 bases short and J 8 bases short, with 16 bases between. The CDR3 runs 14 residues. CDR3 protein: CASSLRQGGDEQFF. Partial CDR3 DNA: TGTGCCAGTAGTCTGAGACAGGGAGGGGATGAG.

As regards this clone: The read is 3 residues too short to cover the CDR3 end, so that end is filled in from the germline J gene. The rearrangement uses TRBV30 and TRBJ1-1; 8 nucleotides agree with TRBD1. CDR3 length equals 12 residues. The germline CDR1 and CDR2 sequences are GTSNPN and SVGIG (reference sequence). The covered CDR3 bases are TGTGCCTGGAGCCCCGGACAGGGAAGA. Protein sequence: CAWSPGQGR. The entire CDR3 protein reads CAWSPGQGRAFF.

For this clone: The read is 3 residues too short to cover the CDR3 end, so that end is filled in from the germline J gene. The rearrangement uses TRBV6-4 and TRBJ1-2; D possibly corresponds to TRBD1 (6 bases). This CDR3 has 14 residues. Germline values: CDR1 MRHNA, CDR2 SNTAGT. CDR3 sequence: CASRPTQGQRGYTF. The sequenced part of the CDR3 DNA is TGTGCCAGCAGACCCACACAGGGTCAAAGGGGC.

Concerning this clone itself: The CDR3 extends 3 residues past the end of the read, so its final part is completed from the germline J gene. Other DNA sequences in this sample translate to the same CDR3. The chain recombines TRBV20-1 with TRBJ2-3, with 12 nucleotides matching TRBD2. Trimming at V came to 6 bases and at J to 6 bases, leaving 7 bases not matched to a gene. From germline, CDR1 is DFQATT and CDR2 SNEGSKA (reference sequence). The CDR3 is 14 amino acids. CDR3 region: CSAELAGGPDTQYF. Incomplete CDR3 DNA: TGCAGTGCGGAACTAGCGGGGGGCCCCGATACG.

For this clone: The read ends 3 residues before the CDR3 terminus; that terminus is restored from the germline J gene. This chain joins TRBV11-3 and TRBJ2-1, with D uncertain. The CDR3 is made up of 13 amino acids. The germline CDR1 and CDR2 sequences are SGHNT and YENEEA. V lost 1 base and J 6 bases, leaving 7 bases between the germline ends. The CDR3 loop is CASSLGVANEQFF. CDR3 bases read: TGTGCCAGCAGCTTAGGTGTAGCCAATGAG.

The DNA read from the CDR3 is TGTGCCAGCAGCGATCAGGGGCCGTCCTACGAG. Translation: CASSDQGPSYE. The whole CDR3 region reads CASSDQGPSYEQYF. The gene calls are TRBV6-2 or TRBV6-3 and TRBJ2-7; tentatively, D is TRBD1 (6 bases). From the germline J gene comes the end of the CDR3, since the read stops 3 residues before it. V was clipped by 6 bases and J by 1 base, with 13 bases between them. Germline V gene sequence: CDR1 MNHEY, CDR2 SVGEGT. This CDR3 is built from 14 residues.

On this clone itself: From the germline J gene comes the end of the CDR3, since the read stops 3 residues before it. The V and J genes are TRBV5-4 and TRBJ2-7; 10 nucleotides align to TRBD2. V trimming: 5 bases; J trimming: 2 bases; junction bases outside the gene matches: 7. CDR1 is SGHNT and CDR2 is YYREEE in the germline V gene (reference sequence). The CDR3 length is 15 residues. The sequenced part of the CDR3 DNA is TGTGCCAGCAGTTCCACTAGCGGGGTGGCCTACGAG. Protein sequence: CASSSTSGVAYE. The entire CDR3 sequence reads CASSSTSGVAYEQYF.

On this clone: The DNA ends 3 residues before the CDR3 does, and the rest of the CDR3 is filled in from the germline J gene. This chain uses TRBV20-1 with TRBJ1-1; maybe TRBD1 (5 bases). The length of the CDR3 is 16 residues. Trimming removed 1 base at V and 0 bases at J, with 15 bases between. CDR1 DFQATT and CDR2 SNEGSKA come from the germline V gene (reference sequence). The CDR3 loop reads CSARGQGGSMNTEAFF. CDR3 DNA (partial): TGCAGTGCTAGAGGGCAGGGAGGGAGTATGAACACTGAA.

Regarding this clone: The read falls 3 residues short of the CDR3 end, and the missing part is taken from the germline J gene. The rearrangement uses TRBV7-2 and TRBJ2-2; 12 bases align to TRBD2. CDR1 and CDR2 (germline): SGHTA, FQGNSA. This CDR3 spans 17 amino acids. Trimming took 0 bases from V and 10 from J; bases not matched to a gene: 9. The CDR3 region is CASSLAGTSGSRVELFF. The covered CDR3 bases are TGTGCCAGCAGCTTAGCCGGGACTAGCGGGTCTCGGGTGGAG.

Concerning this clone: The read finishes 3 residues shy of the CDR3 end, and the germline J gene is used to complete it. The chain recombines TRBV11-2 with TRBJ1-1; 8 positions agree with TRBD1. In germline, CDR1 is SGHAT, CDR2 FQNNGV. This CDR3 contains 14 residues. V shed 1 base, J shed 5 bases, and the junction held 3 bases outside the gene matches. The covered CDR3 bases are TGTGCCAGCAGCTTAGGAGGGACAGGAACTGAA. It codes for CASSLGGTGTE. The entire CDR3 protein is CASSLGGTGTEAFF.

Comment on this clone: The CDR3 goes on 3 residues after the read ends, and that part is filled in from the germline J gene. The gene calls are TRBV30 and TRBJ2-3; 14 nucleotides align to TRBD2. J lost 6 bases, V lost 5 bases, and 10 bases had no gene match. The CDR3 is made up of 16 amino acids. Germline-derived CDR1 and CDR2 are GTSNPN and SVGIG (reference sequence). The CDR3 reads CAWGAGTSGGGDTQYF. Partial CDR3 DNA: TGTGCCTGGGGGGCCGGGACTAGCGGGGGAGGGGATACG.

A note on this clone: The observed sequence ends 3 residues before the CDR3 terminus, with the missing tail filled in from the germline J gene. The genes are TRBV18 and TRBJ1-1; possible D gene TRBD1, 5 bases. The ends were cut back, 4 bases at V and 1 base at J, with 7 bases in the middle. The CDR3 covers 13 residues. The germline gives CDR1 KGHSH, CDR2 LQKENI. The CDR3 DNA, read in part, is TGTGCCAGCTCACAAGGACAGAACACTGAA. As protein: CASSQGQNTE. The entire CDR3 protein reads CASSQGQNTEAFF.

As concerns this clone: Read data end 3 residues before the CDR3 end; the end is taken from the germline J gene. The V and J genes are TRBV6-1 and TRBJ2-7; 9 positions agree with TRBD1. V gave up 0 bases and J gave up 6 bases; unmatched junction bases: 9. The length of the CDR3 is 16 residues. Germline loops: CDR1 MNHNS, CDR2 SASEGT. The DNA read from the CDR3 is TGTGCCAGCAGTGAAGCTGAGGGACAGGGACTCATCGAG. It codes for CASSEAEGQGLIE. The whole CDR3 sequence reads CASSEAEGQGLIEQYF.

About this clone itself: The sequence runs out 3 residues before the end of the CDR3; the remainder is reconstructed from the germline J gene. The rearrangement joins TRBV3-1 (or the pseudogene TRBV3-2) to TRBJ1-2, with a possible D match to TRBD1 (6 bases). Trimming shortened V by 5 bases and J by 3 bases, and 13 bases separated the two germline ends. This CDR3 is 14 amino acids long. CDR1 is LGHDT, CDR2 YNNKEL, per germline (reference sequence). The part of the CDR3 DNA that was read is TGTGCCAGCAGCTACCTTCGACAGGACTATGGC. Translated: CASSYLRQDYG. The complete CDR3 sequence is CASSYLRQDYGYTF.

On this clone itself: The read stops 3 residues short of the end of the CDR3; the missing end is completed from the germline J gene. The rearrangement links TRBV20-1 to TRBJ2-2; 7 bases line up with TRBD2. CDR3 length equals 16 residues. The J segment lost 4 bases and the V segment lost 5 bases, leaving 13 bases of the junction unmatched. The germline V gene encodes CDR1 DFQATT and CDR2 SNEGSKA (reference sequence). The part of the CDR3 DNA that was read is TGCAGTGCTCGAGTCTCAGGACTAGACGTCACCGGGGAG. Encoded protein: CSARVSGLDVTGE. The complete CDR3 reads CSARVSGLDVTGELFF.

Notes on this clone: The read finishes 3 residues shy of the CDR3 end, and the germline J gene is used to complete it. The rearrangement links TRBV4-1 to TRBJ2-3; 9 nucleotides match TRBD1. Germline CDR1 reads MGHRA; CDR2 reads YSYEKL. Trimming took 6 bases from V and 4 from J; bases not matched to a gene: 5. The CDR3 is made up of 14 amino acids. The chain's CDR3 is CASSSGQGSDTQYF. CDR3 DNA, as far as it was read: TGCGCCAGCAGTTCGGGACAGGGTTCAGATACG.

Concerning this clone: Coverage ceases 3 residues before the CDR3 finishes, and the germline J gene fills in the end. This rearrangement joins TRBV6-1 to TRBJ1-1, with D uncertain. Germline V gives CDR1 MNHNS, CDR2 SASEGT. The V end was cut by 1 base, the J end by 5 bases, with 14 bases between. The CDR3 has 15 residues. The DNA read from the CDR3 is TGTGCCAGCAGTGAAGAAGAGGGTGGAGGGACTGAA. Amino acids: CASSEEEGGGTE. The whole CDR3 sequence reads CASSEEEGGGTEAFF.

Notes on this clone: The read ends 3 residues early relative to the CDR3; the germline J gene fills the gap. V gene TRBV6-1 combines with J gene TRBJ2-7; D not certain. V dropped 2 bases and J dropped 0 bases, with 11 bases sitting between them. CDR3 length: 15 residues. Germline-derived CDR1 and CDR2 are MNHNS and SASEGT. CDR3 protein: CASSELLSSSYEQYF. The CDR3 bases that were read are TGTGCCAGCAGTGAACTACTAAGCAGCTCCTACGAG.

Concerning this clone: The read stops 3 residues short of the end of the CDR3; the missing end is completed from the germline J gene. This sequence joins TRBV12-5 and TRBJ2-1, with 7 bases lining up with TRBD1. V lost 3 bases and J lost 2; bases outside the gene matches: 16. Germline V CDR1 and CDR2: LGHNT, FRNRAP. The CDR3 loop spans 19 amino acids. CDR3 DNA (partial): TGTGCTAGTGGTTTCCGCCTAAGACAGGGTAATTTCCCCTACAATGAG. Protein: CASGFRLRQGNFPYNE. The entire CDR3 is CASGFRLRQGNFPYNEQFF. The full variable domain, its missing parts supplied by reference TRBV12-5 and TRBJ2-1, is DARVTQTPRHKVTEMGQEVTMRCQPILGHNTVFWYRQTMMQGLELLAYFRNRAPLDDSGMPKDRFSAEMPDATLATLKIQPSEPRDSAVYFCASGFRLRQGNFPYNEQFFGPGTRLTVL.

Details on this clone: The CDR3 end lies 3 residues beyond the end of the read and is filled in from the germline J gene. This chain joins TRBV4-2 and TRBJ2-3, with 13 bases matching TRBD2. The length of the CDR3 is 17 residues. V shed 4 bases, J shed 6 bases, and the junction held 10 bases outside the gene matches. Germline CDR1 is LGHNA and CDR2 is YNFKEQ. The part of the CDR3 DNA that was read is TGTGCCAGCAGCCCTCGCACTAGCGGGGGGGTGGGGGATACG. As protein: CASSPRTSGGVGDT. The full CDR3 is CASSPRTSGGVGDTQYF.